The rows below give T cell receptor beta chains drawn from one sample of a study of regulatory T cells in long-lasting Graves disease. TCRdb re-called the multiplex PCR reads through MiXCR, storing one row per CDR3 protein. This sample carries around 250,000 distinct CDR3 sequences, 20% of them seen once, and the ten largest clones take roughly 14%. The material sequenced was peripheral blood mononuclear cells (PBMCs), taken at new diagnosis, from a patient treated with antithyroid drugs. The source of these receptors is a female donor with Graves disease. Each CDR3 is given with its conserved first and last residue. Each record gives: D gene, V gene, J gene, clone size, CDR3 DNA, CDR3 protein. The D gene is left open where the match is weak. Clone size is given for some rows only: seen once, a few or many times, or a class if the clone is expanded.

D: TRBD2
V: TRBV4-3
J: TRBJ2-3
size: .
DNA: TGCGCCAGCAGCCAAGGCCCTAGCGGGAGCACAGATACGCAGTATTTT
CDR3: CASSQGPSGSTDTQYF

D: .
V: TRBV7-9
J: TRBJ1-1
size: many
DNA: TGTGCCAGCAGCCGAGAAGTGGGGGCGAGAAGCTGGGAAGCTTTCTTT
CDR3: CASSREVGARSWEAFF

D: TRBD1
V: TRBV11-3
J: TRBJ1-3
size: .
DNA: TGTGCCAGCAGATACAGGGGGAAAGGTGGAAACACCATATATTTT
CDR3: CASRYRGKGGNTIYF

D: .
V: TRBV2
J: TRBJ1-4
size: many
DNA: TGTGCCAGCAGGGGTCCCCCGGGTGAAAAACTGTTTTTT
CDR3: CASRGPPGEKLFF

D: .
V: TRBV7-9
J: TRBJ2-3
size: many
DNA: TGTGCCAGCAGCTTAGGGGGCCGTGGCGGTACTAGCACAGATACGCAGTATTTT
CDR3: CASSLGGRGGTSTDTQYF

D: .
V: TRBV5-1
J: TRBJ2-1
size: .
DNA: TGCGCCAGCAGCTTGGAGGTGACAACTAACTCCTACAATGAGCAGTTCTTC
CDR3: CASSLEVTTNSYNEQFF

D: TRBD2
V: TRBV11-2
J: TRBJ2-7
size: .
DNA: TGTGCCAGCAGTTCAGGGGGACTAGCGGATGGGGAGCAGTACTTC
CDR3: CASSSGGLADGEQYF

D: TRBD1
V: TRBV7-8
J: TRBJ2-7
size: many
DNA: TGTGCCAGCAGCCTCGGACAGGGCACACCCTACGAGCAGTACTTC
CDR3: CASSLGQGTPYEQYF

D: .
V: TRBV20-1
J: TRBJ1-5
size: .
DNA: TGCAGTGCTAAAGATGGTCAAGGGAATAGCAATCAGCCCCAGCATTTT
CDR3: CSAKDGQGNSNQPQHF

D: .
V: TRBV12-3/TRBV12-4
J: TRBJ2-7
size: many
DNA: TGTGCCAGCAGCAAAATTGACGACCGGTCCTACGAGCAGTACTTC
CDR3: CASSKIDDRSYEQYF

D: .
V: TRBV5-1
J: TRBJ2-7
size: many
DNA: TGCGCCAGCAGCTTGGAACAGGGTTACGAGCAGTACTTC
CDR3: CASSLEQGYEQYF

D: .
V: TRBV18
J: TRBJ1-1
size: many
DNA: TGTGCCAGCTCAATAGGACGAGCTGAAGCTTTCTTT
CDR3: CASSIGRAEAFF

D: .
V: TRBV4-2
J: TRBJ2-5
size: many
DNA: TGTGCCAGCAGCCAAGATCCCCGGGGGCGGGAGACCCAGTACTTC
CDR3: CASSQDPRGRETQYF

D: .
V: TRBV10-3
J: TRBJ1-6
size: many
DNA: TGTGCCATCAGTGAGCCTTCCGAACCCCTCCACTTT
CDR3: CAISEPSEPLHF

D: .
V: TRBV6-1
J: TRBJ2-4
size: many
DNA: TGTGCCAGCAGTGATCTAGCCCGAGCCAAAAACATTCAGTACTTC
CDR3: CASSDLARAKNIQYF

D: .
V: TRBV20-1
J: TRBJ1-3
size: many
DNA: TGCAGTGCTAGAGATTCGGTGGTAAACACCATATATTTT
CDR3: CSARDSVVNTIYF

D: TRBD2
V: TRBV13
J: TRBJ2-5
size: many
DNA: TGTGCCAGCAGCCCGAAACTAGCGGGGGGGATCCAAGAGACCCAGTACTTC
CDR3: CASSPKLAGGIQETQYF

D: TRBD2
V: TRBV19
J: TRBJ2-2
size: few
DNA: TGTGCCAGTAGTATCGGGGGACTAGCGGGAGGGAACACCGGGGAGCTGTTTTTT
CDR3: CASSIGGLAGGNTGELFF

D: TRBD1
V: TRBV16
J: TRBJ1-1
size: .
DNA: TGTGCCAGCAGCCAATCCGGGACAGGGAGGACTGAAGCTTTCTTT
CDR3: CASSQSGTGRTEAFF

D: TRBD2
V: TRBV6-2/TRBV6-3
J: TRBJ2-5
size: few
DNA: TGTGCCAGCAGAGAACGACTAGCGGGAGCCGGGGAGACCCAGTACTTC
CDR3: CASRERLAGAGETQYF

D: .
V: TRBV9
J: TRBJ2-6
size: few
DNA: TGTGCCAGCAGCGCCCCCCCCTCTGGGGCCAACGTCCTGACTTTC
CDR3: CASSAPPSGANVLTF

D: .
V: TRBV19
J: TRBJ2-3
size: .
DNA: TGTGCCAGTAGTAGCCTATATACGCAGTATTTT
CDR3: CASSSLYTQYF

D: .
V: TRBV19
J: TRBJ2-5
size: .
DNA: TGTGCCAGTAGTATACAGGTCGGCAGAAAAGAGACCCAGTACTTC
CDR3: CASSIQVGRKETQYF

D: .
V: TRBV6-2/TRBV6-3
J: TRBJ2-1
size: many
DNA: TGTGCCAGCTCCTACTCGGGCCAGTACGGATCCTACAATGAGCAGTTCTTC
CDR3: CASSYSGQYGSYNEQFF

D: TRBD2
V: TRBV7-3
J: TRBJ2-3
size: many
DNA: TGTGCCAGCAACGTCGCAGGGACTAGCCTCCCAGATACGCAGTATTTT
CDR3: CASNVAGTSLPDTQYF

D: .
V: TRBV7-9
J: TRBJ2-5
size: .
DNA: TGTGCCAGCAGCTTACCCCCAGGGCGGTACCAAGAGACCCAGTACTTC
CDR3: CASSLPPGRYQETQYF

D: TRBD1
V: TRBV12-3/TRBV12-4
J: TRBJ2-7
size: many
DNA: TGTGCCAGCAGTTTAAACAGGGGGCCCAACGAGCAGTACTTC
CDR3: CASSLNRGPNEQYF

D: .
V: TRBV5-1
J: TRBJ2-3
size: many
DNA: TGCGCCACCATGACGGGACTCCTTCCCACAGATACGCAGTATTTT
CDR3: CATMTGLLPTDTQYF

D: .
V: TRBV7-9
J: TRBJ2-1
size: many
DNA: TGTGCCAGCAGCTTACCAGTAATCAATGAGCAGTTCTTC
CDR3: CASSLPVINEQFF

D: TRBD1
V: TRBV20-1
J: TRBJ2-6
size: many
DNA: TGCAGTGCCCCGGACAGGGTGCGCTCTGGGGCCAACGTCCTGACTTTC
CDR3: CSAPDRVRSGANVLTF

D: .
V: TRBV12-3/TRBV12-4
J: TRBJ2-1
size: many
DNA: TGTGCCAGCAGTTTTCGGACAGACACCTACAATGAGCAGTTCTTC
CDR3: CASSFRTDTYNEQFF

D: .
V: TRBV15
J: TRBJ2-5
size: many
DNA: TGTGCCACCAGCAGAGATCTTTCGGGGGAAGAGACCCAGTACTTC
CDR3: CATSRDLSGEETQYF

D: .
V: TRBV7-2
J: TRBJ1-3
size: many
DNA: TGTGCCAGCAGCTCCGCTGGCGGAAACACCATATATTTT
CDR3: CASSSAGGNTIYF

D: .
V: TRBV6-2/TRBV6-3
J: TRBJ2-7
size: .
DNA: TGTGCCAGCTTCTCTTGCCCCTACGAGCAGTACTTC
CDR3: CASFSCPYEQYF

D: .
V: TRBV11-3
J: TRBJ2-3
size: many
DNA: TGTGCCAGCAGCTACGTCGGGGATACGCAGTATTTT
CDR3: CASSYVGDTQYF

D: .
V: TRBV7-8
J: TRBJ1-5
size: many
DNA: TGTGCCAGCAGCTCTACAGGGTCTCCGGGCCTTAGCAATCAGCCCCAGCATTTT
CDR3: CASSSTGSPGLSNQPQHF

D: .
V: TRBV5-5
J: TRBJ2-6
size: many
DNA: TGTGCCAGCAGCTTGGAGGGCGGTGTATCTGGGGCCAACGTCCTGACTTTC
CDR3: CASSLEGGVSGANVLTF

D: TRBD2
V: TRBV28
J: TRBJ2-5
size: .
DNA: TGTGCCAGCAGTTTAGGCTCCTCTAGCGGGGCAGGGACCCAGTACTTC
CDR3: CASSLGSSSGAGTQYF

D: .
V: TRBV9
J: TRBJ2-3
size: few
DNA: TGTGCCAGCAGCGTAAACCCCTCGAGTACAGGGACAGATACGCAGTATTTT
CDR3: CASSVNPSSTGTDTQYF

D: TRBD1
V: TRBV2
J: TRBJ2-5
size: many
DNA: TGTGCCAGCAGTCGTCGGGACAGGGGCCGGGAGACCCAGTACTTC
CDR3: CASSRRDRGRETQYF

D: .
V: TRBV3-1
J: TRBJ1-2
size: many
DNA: TGTGCCAGCAGCCAAGAGAGGGTCGGCTACACCTTC
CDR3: CASSQERVGYTF

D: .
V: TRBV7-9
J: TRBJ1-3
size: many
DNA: TGTGCCAGCAGCTTTACTGGAAACACCATATATTTT
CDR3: CASSFTGNTIYF

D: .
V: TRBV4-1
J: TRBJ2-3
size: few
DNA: TGCGCCAGCAGCCAAGATGTGAGCGTTTTGCAGTATTTT
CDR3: CASSQDVSVLQYF

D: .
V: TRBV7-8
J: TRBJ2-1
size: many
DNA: TGTGCCAGCAGCTTAGACGGGAGCAGGTACAATGAGCAGTTCTTC
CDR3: CASSLDGSRYNEQFF

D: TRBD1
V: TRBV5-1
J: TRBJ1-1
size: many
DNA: TGCGCCAGCAAACAGGGACAGGGGAGTGAAGCTTTCTTT
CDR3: CASKQGQGSEAFF

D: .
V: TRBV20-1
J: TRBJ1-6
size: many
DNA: TGCAGTGCTAGAGATACGAGGGGGGACCGTCGGTCACCCCTCCACTTT
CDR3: CSARDTRGDRRSPLHF

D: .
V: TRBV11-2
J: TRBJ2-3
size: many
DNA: TGTGCCAGCAGCTTAGAGCCCGCCCATACGCAGTATTTT
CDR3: CASSLEPAHTQYF

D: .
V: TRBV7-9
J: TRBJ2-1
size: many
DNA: TGTGCCACCTCGGCGGTAGTTGGGGGTGAGCAGTTCTTC
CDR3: CATSAVVGGEQFF

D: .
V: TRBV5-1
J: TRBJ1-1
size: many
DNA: TGCGCCAGCAGCTTGGCGGACCTGAACACTGAAGCTTTCTTT
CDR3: CASSLADLNTEAFF